These 17 T cell receptor beta chains originate from one sample sequenced in a study of cytomegalovirus exposure and HLA in healthy donors. Vbeta (60) and Jbeta (13) primers were used in the PCR. Assay: immunoSEQ multiplex PCR; the TCRdb copy retains only in-frame clones and omits some. This sample carries around 220,000 clones, approximately 80% of them seen once, and the ten largest clones take approximately 1.5%. Specimen: PBMCs. These receptors were collected from a girl between 5 and 17 years old in good health and CMV-seronegative.

The gene calls are TRBV6-1 and TRBJ1-2; TRBD1 aligns across 8 bases. This CDR3 is 14 amino acids long. Germline values: CDR1 MNHNS, CDR2 SASEGT. V lost 5 bases to trimming and J lost 4 bases; unmatched junction nucleotides: 6. CDR3 DNA sequence: TGTGCCAGCAGTCCCGGGACAGGTCTCTATGGCTACACCTTC. Protein: CASSPGTGLYGYTF.

This clone was recorded a few times. The V and J genes are TRBV7-2 and TRBJ1-5, with a tentative D call TRBD1 (6 bases). The CDR3 is 15 amino acids. V was clipped by 4 bases and J by 0 bases, with 10 bases between them. The germline V gene encodes CDR1 SGHTA and CDR2 FQGNSA. CDR3 bases: TGTGCCAGCAGCTCACAGGGAAATAGCAATCAGCCCCAGCATTTT. It is translated as CASSSQGNSNQPQHF.

J is TRBJ2-1 and V is TRBV14, with D possibly matching TRBD2 (5 bases). Germline lookup yields CDR1 SGHDN and CDR2 FVKESK. Trimming removed 1 base at V and 0 bases at J, with 10 bases between. The length of the CDR3 is 16 residues. CDR3 coding DNA: TGTGCCAGCAGCCAAGGACTATTCCACTCCTACAATGAGCAGTTCTTC. Amino acid sequence: CASSQGLFHSYNEQFF.

This chain connects TRBV20-1 to TRBJ1-2; D is unclear. The germline V gene encodes CDR1 DFQATT and CDR2 SNEGSKA (reference sequence). Trimming removed 5 bases from V and 2 bases from J, with 6 bases in between. The CDR3 extends over 11 amino acids. The CDR3 DNA is TGCAGTGCTCCTCAGAACTATGGCTACACCTTC. Amino acids: CSAPQNYGYTF.

The V gene is TRBV5-1, the J gene TRBJ1-1; possibly TRBD1 for D (6 bases). The length of the CDR3 is 16 residues. V lost 0 bases and J 2 bases, leaving 14 bases between the germline ends. The germline V gene encodes CDR1 SGHRS and CDR2 YFSETQ. This CDR3 is CASSLVGGAGNTEAFF. The CDR3 region has the DNA TGCGCCAGCAGCTTGGTGGGGGGGGCGGGAAACACTGAAGCTTTCTTT.

V gene TRBV2 combines with J gene TRBJ2-7; D perhaps matches TRBD2 (5 bases). Trimming stripped 7 bases from V and 0 bases from J, with 13 bases between. Germline V gene sequence: CDR1 SNHLY, CDR2 FYNNEI. This CDR3 is 14 amino acids long. CDR3 DNA: TGTGCCAGCACCTTGGACTCGAGCTCCTACGAGCAGTACTTC. Protein: CASTLDSSSYEQYF.

The chain employs TRBV4-1 and TRBJ2-5, with 9 positions matching TRBD1. Germline values: CDR1 MGHRA, CDR2 YSYEKL. This CDR3 spans 17 amino acids. V dropped 0 bases and J dropped 5; count of bases not matched to a gene: 10. In DNA, the CDR3 is TGCGCCAGCAGCCAAGAGAGGGGAACAGGGGGCGTGGAGACCCAGTACTTC. Protein: CASSQERGTGGVETQYF.

The gene calls are TRBV28 and TRBJ2-4, with a weak D call TRBD2 (6 bases). V lost 9 bases and J lost 0, with 9 bases in between. Germline V CDR1 and CDR2: MDHEN, SYDVKM. The CDR3 totals 13 residues. CDR3 nucleotide sequence: TGTGCCAGTGGGACTCTAGCCAAAAACATTCAGTACTTC. Translating it yields CASGTLAKNIQYF.

This rearrangement joins TRBV7-3 to TRBJ2-3; 11 bases match TRBD2. The V gene end was trimmed by 4 bases and the J gene end by 4 bases; junction bases not matched to a gene: 7. This CDR3 is 16 amino acids long. The germline CDR1 and CDR2 sequences are SGHTA and FQGTGA. The CDR3 protein is CASSWIAGGPADTQYF. The CDR3 region has the DNA TGTGCCAGCAGCTGGATAGCGGGAGGGCCGGCAGATACGCAGTATTTT.

The chain uses TRBV28 and TRBJ1-6; D perhaps matches TRBD1 (5 bases). V lost 3 bases, J lost 10 bases, and 13 bases lay in between. The CDR3 length is 14 residues. CDR1 and CDR2 (germline): MDHEN, SYDVKM. CDR3 nucleotide sequence: TGTGCCAGCAGTTTCCAGGCCCGGGGGTCACCCCTCCACTTT. It is translated as CASSFQARGSPLHF. Filled out from reference TRBV28 and TRBJ1-6, the complete variable domain reads DVKVTQSSRYLVKRTGEKVFLECVQDMDHENMFWYRQDPGLGLRLIYFSYDVKMKEKGDIPEGYSVSREKKERFSLILESASTNQTSMYLCASSFQARGSPLHFGNGTRLTVT.

V gene TRBV19 combines with J gene TRBJ1-1, with 8 bases fitting TRBD1. J was trimmed by 2 bases and V by 6 bases; bases with no gene match: 5. Germline V CDR1 and CDR2: LNHDA, SQIVND (reference sequence). This CDR3 spans 14 amino acids. CDR3 region: CASSDRGFNTEAFF. CDR3 DNA sequence: TGTGCCAGTAGCGACAGGGGTTTTAACACTGAAGCTTTCTTT.

J is TRBJ2-5 and V is TRBV5-1; 16 positions match TRBD2. V lost 4 bases to trimming and J lost 3 bases; unmatched junction nucleotides: 6. Germline lookup yields CDR1 SGHRS and CDR2 YFSETQ. The CDR3 runs to 17 residues. CDR3 sequence: CASSPGLAGGPEETQYF. The CDR3 nucleotides are TGCGCCAGCAGCCCGGGACTAGCGGGGGGGCCCGAAGAGACCCAGTACTTC.

The V call is TRBV13, the J call TRBJ2-1; 7 bases are shared with TRBD2. The CDR3 has 14 amino acids. Trimming at V came to 5 bases and at J to 1 base, leaving 2 bases not matched to a gene. Germline loops: CDR1 PRHDT, CDR2 FYEKMQ (reference sequence). CDR3 DNA sequence: TGTGCCAGCAGCCCCGGGGGGTCCTACAATGAGCAGTTCTTC. Its protein is CASSPGGSYNEQFF.

The chain joins TRBV5-5 to TRBJ1-2; 8 bases match TRBD1. V lost 1 base, J lost 2 bases, and 13 bases stayed unmatched. The CDR3 loop spans 18 amino acids. Germline V gives CDR1 SGHKS, CDR2 YYEKEE (reference sequence). The CDR3 region has the DNA TGTGCCAGCAGCTTGCGATCCGGACAGGGAGCTTGGAACTATGGCTACACCTTC. It translates to CASSLRSGQGAWNYGYTF.

V and J are TRBV7-2 and TRBJ2-7; 8 bases align to TRBD2. J lost 2 bases, V lost 5 bases, and 5 bases had no gene match. This CDR3 contains 14 residues. The germline gives CDR1 SGHTA, CDR2 FQGNSA. CDR3 DNA: TGTGCCAGCAGCCCCGGACTAGCAGCCTACGAGCAGTACTTC. The encoded protein is CASSPGLAAYEQYF. The variable domain in full, completed from reference TRBV7-2 and TRBJ2-7, reads GAGVSQSPSNKVTEKGKDVELRCDPISGHTALYWYRQSLGQGLEFLIYFQGNSAPDKSGLPSDRFSAERTGGSVSTLTIQRTQQEDSAVYLCASSPGLAAYEQYFGPGTRLTVT.

The chain is built from TRBV7-9 and TRBJ2-7; 8 nucleotides match TRBD1. Germline CDR1 and CDR2: SEHNR and FQNEAQ (reference sequence). Trimming cost V 2 bases and J 4 bases; bases outside gene matches: 4. This CDR3 region has 14 residues. The CDR3 nucleotides are TGTGCCAGCAGCTTAAGAGACAGGGGTTACGAGCAGTACTTC. Amino acids: CASSLRDRGYEQYF. The complete variable domain, with remaining parts taken from reference TRBV7-9 and TRBJ2-7, reads DTGVSQNPRHKITKRGQNVTFRCDPISEHNRLYWYRQTLGQGPEFLTYFQNEAQLEKSRLLSDRFSAERPKGSFSTLEIQRTEQGDSAMYLCASSLRDRGYEQYFGPGTRLTVT.

This chain uses TRBV5-1 with TRBJ1-4, with D possibly TRBD1 on 5 matching bases. Trimming removed 4 bases from V and 6 bases from J, with 13 bases in between. Germline V gene lookup returns CDR1 SGHRS and CDR2 YFSETQ. This CDR3 is built from 14 residues. CDR3 loop: CASSLTVTDEKLFF. The CDR3 coding sequence is TGCGCCAGCAGCCTGACAGTAACGGATGAAAAACTGTTTTTT.